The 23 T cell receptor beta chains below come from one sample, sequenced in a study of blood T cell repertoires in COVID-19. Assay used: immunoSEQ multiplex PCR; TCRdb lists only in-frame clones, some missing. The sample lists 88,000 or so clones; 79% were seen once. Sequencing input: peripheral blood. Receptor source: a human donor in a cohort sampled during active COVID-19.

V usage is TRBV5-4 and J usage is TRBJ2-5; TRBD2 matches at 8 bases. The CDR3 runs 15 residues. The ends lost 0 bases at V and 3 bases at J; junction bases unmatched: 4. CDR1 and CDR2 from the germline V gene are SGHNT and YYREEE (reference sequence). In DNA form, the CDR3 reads TGTGCCAGCAGCTTGGTCCCGGGAGGGGAAGAGACCCAGTACTTC. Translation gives CASSLVPGGEETQYF.

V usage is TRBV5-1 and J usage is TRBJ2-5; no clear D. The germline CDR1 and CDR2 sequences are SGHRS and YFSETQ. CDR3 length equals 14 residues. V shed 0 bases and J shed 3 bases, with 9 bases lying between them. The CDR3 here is CASSLVVAEETQYF. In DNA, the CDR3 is TGCGCCAGCAGCTTGGTGGTAGCCGAAGAGACCCAGTACTTC.

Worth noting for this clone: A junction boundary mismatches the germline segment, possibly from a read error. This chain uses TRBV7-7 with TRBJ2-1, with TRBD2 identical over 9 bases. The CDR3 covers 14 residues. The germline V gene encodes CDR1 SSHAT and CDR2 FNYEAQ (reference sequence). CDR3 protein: CASSRSSGASEQFF. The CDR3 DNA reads TGTGCTAGCAGCCGCTCTAGCGGGGCTAGTGAGCAGTTCTTC. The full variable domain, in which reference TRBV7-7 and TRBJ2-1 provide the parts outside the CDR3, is GAGVSQSPRYKVTKRGQDVTLRCDPISSHATLYWYQQALGQGPEFLTYFNYEAQPDKSGLPSDRFSAERPEGSISTLTIQRTEQRDSAMYRCASSRSSGASEQFFGPGTRLTVL.

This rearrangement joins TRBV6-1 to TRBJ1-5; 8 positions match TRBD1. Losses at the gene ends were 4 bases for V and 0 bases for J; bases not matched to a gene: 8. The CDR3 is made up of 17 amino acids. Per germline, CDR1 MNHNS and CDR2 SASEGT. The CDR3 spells CASSGGQDGISNQPQHF. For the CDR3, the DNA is TGTGCCAGCAGTGGGGGACAGGATGGTATTAGCAATCAGCCCCAGCATTTT.

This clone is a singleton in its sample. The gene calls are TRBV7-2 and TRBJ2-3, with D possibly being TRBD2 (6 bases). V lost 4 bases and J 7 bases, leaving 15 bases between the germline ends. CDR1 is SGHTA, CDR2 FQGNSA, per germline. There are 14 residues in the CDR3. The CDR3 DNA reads TGTGCCAGCAGCTCCCCATGGGGGACTCATACGCAGTATTTT. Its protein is CASSSPWGTHTQYF.

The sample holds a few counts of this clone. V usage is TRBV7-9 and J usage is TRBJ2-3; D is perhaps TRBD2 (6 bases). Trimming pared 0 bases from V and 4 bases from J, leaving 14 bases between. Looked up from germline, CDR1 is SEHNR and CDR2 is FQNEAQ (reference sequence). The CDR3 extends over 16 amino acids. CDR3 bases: TGTGCCAGCAGCTTAGCGATCCAGCGGGTTTCAGATACGCAGTATTTT. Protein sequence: CASSLAIQRVSDTQYF.

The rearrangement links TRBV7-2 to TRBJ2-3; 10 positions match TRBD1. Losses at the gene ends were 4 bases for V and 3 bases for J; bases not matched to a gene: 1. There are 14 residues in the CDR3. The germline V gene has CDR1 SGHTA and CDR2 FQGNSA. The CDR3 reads CASSSGQGTDTQYF. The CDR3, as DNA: TGTGCCAGCAGCTCGGGACAGGGGACAGATACGCAGTATTTT.

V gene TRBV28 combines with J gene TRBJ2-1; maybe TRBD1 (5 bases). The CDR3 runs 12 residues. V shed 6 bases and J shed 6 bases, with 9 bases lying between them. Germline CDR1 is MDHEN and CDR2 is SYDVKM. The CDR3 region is CASRLRVNEQFF. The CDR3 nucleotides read TGTGCCAGCAGGCTCAGGGTCAATGAGCAGTTCTTC.

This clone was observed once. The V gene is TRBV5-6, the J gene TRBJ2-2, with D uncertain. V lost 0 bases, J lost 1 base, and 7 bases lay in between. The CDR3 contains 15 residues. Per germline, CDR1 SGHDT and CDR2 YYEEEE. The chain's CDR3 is CASSLVERNTGELFF. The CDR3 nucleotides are TGTGCCAGCAGCTTGGTCGAGCGGAACACCGGGGAGCTGTTTTTT.

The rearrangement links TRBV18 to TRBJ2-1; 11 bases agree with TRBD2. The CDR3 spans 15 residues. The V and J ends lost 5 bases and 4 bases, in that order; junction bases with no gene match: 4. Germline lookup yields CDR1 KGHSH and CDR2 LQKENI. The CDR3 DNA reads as TGTGCCAGCTCAAACCGACTAGCGGGGTACAATGAGCAGTTCTTC. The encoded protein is CASSNRLAGYNEQFF.

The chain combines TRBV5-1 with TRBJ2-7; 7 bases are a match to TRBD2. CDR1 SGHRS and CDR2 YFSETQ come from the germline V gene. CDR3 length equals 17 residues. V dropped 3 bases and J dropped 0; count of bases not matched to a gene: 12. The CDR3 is CASSWGGAGDRSYEQYF. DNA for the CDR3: TGCGCCAGCAGCTGGGGTGGGGCGGGAGACCGCTCCTACGAGCAGTACTTC.

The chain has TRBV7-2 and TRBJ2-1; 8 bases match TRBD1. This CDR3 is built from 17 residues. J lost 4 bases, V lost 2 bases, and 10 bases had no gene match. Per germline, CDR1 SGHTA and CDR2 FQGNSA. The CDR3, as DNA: TGTGCCAGCAGCTTAAGACTCGGACAGGGACTTTACAATGAGCAGTTCTTC. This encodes CASSLRLGQGLYNEQFF.

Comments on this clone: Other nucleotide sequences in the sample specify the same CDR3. CDR3 coding DNA: TGTGCCAGCTCACCACCGGGACAGTTGTACGAGCAGTACTTC. This codes for CASSPPGQLYEQYF. The J gene is TRBJ2-7, the V gene TRBV18; 7 bases are a match to TRBD1. Trimming removed 0 bases from V and 4 bases from J; junction bases left unmatched: 3. This CDR3 is built from 14 residues. Germline V CDR1 and CDR2: KGHSH, LQKENI.

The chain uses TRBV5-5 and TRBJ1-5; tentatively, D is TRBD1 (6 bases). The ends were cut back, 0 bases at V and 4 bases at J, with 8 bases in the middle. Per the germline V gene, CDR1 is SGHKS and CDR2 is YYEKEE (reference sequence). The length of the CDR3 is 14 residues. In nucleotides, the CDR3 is TGTGCCAGCAGCTTGGTGGACAGTAATCAGCCCCAGCATTTT. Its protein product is CASSLVDSNQPQHF.

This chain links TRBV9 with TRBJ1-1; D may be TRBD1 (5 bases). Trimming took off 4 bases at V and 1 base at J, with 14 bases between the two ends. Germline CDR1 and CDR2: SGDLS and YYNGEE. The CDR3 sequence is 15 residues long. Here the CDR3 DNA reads TGTGCCAGCAGCCCCCATGGGGGGGGGAACACTGAAGCTTTCTTT. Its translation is CASSPHGGGNTEAFF.

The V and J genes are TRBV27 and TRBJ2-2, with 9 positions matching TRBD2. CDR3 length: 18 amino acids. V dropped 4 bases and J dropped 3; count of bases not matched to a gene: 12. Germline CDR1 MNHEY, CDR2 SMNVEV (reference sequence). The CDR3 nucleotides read TGTGCCAGCAGTTCGTCCCCACCTAGCGGGACTGACACCGGGGAGCTGTTTTTT. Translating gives CASSSSPPSGTDTGELFF.

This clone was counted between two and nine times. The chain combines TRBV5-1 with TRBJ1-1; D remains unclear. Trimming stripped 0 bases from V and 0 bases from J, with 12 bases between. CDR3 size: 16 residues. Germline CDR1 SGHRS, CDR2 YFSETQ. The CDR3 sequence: CASSLVTLAMNTEAFF. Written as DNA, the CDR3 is TGCGCCAGCAGCTTGGTAACCCTGGCCATGAACACTGAAGCTTTCTTT.

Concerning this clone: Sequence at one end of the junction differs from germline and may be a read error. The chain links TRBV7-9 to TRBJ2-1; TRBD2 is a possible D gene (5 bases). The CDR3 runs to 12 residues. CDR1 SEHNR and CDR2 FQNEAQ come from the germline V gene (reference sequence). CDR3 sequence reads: CASSLALDEQFF. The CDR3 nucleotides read TGTGCCAGCAGCCTAGCTCTCGATGAGCAGTTCTTC.

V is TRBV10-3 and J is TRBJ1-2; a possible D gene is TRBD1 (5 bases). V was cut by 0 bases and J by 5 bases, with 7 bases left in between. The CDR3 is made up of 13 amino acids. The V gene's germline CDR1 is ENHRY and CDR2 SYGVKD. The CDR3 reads CAISESGLYGYTF. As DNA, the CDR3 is TGTGCCATCAGTGAGTCGGGGCTTTATGGCTACACCTTC.

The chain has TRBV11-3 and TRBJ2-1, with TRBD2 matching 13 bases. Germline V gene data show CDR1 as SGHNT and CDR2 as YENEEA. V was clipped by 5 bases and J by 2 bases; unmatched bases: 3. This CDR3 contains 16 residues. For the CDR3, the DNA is TGTGCCAGCAGCGCCGGGACTAGCGGGGCCTACAATGAGCAGTTCTTC. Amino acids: CASSAGTSGAYNEQFF.

CDR3 sequence (DNA): TGTGCCAGCAGCCACATTTTAGAGGGAGAATCCTACGAGCAGTACTTC. Translating it yields CASSHILEGESYEQYF. The chain joins TRBV3-1 (or the pseudogene TRBV3-2) to TRBJ2-7; a weak D match, TRBD2 (5 bases). V was shortened by 3 bases and J by 1 base, with 16 bases between the two germline ends. The germline V gene has CDR1 LGHDT and CDR2 YNNKEL (reference sequence). This CDR3 has 16 amino acids.

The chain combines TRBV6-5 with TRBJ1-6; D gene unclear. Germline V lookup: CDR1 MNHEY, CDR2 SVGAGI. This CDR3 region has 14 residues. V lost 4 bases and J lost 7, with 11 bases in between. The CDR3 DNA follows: TGTGCCAGCAGTTTTAACAGTCCGAATTCACCCCTCCACTTT. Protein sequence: CASSFNSPNSPLHF.

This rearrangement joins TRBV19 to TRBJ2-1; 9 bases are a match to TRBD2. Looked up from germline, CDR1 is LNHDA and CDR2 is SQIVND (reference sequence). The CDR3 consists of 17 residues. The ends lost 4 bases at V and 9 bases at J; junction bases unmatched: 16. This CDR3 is CASSTNHIAGENGEQFF. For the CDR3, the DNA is TGTGCCAGTAGTACGAACCATATAGCGGGAGAGAATGGTGAGCAGTTCTTC.